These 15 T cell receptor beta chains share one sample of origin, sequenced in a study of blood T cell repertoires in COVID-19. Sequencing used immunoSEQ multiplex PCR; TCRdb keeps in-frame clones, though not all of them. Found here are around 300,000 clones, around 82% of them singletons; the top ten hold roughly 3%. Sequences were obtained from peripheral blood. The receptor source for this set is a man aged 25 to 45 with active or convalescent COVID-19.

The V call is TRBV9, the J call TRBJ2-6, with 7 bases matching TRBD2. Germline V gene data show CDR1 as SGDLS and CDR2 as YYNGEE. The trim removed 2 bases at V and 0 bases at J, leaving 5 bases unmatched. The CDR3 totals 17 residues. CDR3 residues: CASSVRDYLSGANVLTF. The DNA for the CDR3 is TGTGCCAGCAGCGTCCGGGACTACCTCTCTGGGGCCAACGTCCTGACTTTC.

The CDR3 nucleotides are TGTGCCAGTTCCCAGGGTCTGGGAGGAAACACCATATATTTT. As protein: CASSQGLGGNTIYF. This chain connects TRBV19 to TRBJ1-3; possibly TRBD1 for D (5 bases). Trimming stripped 8 bases from V and 4 bases from J, with 15 bases between. The CDR3 totals 14 residues. Germline V lookup: CDR1 LNHDA, CDR2 SQIVND (reference sequence).

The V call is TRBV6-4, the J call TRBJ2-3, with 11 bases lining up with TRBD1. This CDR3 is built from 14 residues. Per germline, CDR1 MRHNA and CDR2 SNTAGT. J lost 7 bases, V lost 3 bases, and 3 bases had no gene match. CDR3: CASSEGQGAYTQYF. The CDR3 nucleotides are TGTGCCAGCAGTGAAGGACAGGGGGCTTATACGCAGTATTTT.

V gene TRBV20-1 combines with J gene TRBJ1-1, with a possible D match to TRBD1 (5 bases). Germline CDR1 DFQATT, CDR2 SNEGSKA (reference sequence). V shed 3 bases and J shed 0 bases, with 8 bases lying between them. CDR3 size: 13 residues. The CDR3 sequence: CSASSGMNTEAFF. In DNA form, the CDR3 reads TGCAGTGCTAGTTCAGGGATGAACACTGAAGCTTTCTTT.

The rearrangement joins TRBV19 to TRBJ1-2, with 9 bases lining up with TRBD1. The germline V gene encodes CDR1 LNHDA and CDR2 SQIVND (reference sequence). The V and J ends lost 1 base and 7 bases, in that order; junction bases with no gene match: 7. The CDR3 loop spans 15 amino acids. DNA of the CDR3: TGTGCCAGTAGTATAGCCCTAGGACAGGGGTTTGGCTACACCTTC. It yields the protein CASSIALGQGFGYTF.

CDR3 sequence: CATSAGGGPEETQYF. DNA of the CDR3: TGTGCCACCAGTGCTGGCGGGGGGCCCGAAGAGACCCAGTACTTC. V usage is TRBV24-1 and J usage is TRBJ2-5, with 8 bases fitting TRBD2. Per the germline V gene, CDR1 is KGHDR and CDR2 is SFDVKD. Trimming removed 5 bases from V and 3 bases from J; junction bases left unmatched: 7. The CDR3 has 15 amino acids.

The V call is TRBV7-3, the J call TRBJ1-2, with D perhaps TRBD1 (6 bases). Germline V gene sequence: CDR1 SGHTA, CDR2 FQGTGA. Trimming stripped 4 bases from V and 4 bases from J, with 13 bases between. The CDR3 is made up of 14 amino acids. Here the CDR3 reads CASSWGGELYGYTF. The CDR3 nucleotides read TGTGCCAGCAGCTGGGGGGGCGAGCTCTATGGCTACACCTTC.

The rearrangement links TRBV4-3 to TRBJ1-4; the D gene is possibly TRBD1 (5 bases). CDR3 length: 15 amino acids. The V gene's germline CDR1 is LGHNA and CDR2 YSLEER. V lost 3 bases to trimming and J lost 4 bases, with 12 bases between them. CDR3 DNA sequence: TGCGCCAGCAGCCATTACAGGATCGGTAATGAAAAACTGTTTTTT. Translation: CASSHYRIGNEKLFF.

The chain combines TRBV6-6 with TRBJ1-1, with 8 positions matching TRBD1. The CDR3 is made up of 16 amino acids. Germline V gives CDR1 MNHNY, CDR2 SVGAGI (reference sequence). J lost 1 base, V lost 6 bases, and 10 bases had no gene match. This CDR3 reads CASRPPGGARNTEAFF. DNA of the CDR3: TGTGCCAGCAGACCCCCAGGGGGCGCGAGGAACACTGAAGCTTTCTTT.

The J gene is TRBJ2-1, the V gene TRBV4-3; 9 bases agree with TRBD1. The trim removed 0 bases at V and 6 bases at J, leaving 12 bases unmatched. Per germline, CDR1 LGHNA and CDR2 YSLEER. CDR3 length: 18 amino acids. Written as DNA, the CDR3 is TGCGCCAGCAGCCAAGAAGGATTCCGGGACAGGGTTAGCAATGAGCAGTTCTTC. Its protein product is CASSQEGFRDRVSNEQFF.

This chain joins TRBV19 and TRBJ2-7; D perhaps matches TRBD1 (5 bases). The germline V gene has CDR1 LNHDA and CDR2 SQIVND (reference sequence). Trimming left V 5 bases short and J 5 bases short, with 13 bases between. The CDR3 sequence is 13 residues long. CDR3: CASSRQGRDEQYF. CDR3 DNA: TGTGCCAGTAGTCGGCAGGGTCGGGACGAGCAGTACTTC.

The CDR3 here is CASSLPPPVNTEAFF. In DNA, the CDR3 is TGTGCCAGCAGTTTGCCCCCTCCGGTGAACACTGAAGCTTTCTTT. The chain couples TRBV5-4 to TRBJ1-1; D uncertain. V shed 5 bases and J shed 0 bases, with 14 bases lying between them. The CDR3 is 15 amino acids. Germline CDR1 is SGHNT and CDR2 is YYREEE (reference sequence).

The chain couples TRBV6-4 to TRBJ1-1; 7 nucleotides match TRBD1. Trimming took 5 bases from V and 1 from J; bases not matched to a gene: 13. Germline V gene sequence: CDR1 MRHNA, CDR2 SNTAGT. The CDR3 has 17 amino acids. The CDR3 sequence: CASSLSLYRGRNTEAFF. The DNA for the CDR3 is TGTGCCAGCAGTCTGTCCCTATACAGGGGAAGGAACACTGAAGCTTTCTTT.

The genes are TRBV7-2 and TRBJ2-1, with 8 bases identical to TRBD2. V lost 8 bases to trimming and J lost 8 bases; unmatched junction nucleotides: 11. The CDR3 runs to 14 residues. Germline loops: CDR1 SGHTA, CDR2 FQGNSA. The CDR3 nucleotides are TGTGCCAGCCGATCAGCGGGAGTAAGGGATGAGCAGTTCTTC. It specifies CASRSAGVRDEQFF.

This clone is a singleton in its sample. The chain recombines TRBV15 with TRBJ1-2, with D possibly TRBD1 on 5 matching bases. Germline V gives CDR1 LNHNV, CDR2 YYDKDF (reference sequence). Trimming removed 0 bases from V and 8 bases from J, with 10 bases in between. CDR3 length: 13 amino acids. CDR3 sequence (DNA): TGTGCCACCAGCAGAGAAGGTCCAGGGGGCTACACCTTC. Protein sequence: CATSREGPGGYTF.